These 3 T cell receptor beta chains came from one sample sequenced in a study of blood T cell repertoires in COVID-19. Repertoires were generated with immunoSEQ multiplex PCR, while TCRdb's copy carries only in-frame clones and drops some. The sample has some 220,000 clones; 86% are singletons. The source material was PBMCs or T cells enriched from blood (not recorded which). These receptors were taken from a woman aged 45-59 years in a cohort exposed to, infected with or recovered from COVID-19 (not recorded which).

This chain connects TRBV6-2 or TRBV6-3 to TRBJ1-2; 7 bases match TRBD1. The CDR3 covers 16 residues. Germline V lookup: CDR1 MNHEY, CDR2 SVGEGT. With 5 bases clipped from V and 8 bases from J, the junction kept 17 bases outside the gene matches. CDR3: CASSRQGRGLGLGYTF. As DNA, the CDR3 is TGTGCCAGCAGTCGACAGGGAAGGGGCCTCGGCCTCGGCTACACCTTC.

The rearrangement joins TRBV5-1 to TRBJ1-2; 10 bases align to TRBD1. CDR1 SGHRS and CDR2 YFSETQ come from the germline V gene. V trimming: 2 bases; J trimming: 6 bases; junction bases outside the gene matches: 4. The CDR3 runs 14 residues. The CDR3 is CASSLMTGGDGYTF. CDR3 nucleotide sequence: TGCGCCAGCAGCTTAATGACAGGGGGCGATGGCTACACCTTC.

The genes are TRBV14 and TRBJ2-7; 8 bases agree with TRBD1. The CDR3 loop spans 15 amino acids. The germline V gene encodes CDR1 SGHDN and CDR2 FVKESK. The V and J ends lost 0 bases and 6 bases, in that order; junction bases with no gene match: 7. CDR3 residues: CASSQEGRGRLEQYF. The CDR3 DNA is TGTGCCAGCAGCCAAGAGGGCAGGGGGCGCCTCGAGCAGTACTTC.